This T cell receptor beta chain was profiled in a study of shared clonotypes between healthy human individuals (TCRdb year 2020). In terms of the full investigation: A couple of women and a few men aged 18 to 49 years were included in the cohort. For each donor, CD4 naive and CD4 memory were each given three plates, CD8 naive was given two plates, and CD8 memory was given one plate. To estimate repertoire size and how much clonotype sharing occurs between individuals, the study deeply sequenced the blood TCR repertoires of several healthy adults. Different laboratories and diverse techniques were used to prepare libraries and sequence TCR repertoires, to increase sequencing depth and limit assay-specific biases. Leukapheresis yielded between about 0.85 and 10 billion PBMCs per donor. The full study reports these points: Higher generation probabilities were observed for clonotypes shared by all four sorted-subset donors than for non-shared clonotypes. Only blood was sampled, and tissue TCR repertoires likely differ from those in blood. Pairwise subsampling led to the expectation that sequencing depth would affect the degree of clonotype sharing among donors. When a handful of donors were compared, the shared fraction of clonotypes was around 5% for naive CD4, 3.5% to 4% for naive CD8, about 2.5% for memory CD4, and 0.35% to 0.4% for memory CD8. The genetic and exposure-history diversity represented was limited by the small number of donors. Larger estimated clonotype richness was generally found for naive subsets than for memory subsets. Incomplete sequencing was indicated by rarefaction of sorted-subset datasets, despite the large sequencing depth.

Using the deep immunoSEQ assay, TCR CDR3 regions were amplified from genomic DNA by multiplex PCR. For each cell subset, the extracted genomic DNA was distributed evenly across all wells of several immunoSEQ 96-well plates, and each plate served as one replicate. Each replicate PCR for sorted subsets received 200 ng genomic DNA, equal to about 30,000 T cell genomes. Purified libraries were quantified with a Qubit 3.0 fluorometer, sized on a Bioanalyzer 2100, and re-quantified with the KAPA Library Quantification kit. A separate single-read 150-cycle Illumina NextSeq 550 flow cell was used to sequence each immunoSEQ 96-well plate. As for the authors' bioinformatics: Because the immunoSEQ output held only junctional sequences and lacked quality scores, the filtering could not match the filtering applied to full-length reads. To assign V/J genes and CDR3, sequences were annotated against IMGT germline references using PyIR, a Python wrapper for IgBLAST v1.9. Reads were removed for weak V/J assignments (E-value above 1e-6), missing CDR3, stop codons, out-of-frame junctions, or ambiguous translated residues. V3J clonotypes were defined as sequences sharing an identical inferred V gene, J gene, and CDR3 amino acid sequence. To compute the percentage overlap between repertoires, the number of shared unique clonotypes was divided by the size of the smaller repertoire. RTK rarefaction, the Chao1 estimator, and Recon v2.1 estimates of unobserved clonotypes were used to assess repertoire richness. For all TCRbeta clonotypes obtained by the gDNA method from a few donors, generation probabilities were computed with OLGA. Drawn from immuneACCESS, this table holds only the in-frame rearrangements with V and J called that TCRdb kept. Clones are partly lost; checked studies trace under half to an unresolved V gene and leave the rest unexplained. V, J and clone size were drawn from that table, and D and trimming were deduced from the DNA. The table for this sample lists 2 million to 2.5 million clones; approximately 95% of them were counted only once. The ten largest clones add up to under 0.45% of the sample.

This clone was counted a single time. What antigen it recognizes has not been identified. The sample holds no much larger clone one base away, and base qualities are not on file. Taken from the germline V gene, the CDR1 and CDR2 loops are SGHVS and FNYEAQ. Counted from cysteine to phenylalanine, this CDR3 has 20 amino acids. The CDR3 DNA has 60 bases and is translated from base 1. Relative to germline, V is missing 5 bases and J is missing 1 base, with 14 bases of the junction outside any gene match. The donors were healthy, HIV-negative adults with no recently reported acute infections or vaccinations. Every donor was a Caucasian adult residing in Nashville, Tennessee, USA. CD4+ T cells were enriched by magnetic negative selection; naive cells were then positively selected on CD45RA, and the negative fraction formed the memory subset. Blood was obtained by leukapheresis, after which PBMCs were separated by Ficoll-Histopaque density gradient centrifugation and cryopreserved in liquid nitrogen vapor phase. Purity and quantity of every magnetically sorted T cell population were checked by analytical flow cytometry. From each sorted fraction, genomic DNA was isolated and quantified by UV absorbance on a Nanodrop 2000c.

The TCR sequence derives from a man younger than 30 in good health. Some clones in this sample may be carry-over from other donors' samples. The sample consisted of naive CD4+ T cells from PBMCs. The meaning of the sample's cell subset or site label: CD45RA+ positively selected. This receptor chain uses TRBV7-6 and TRBJ2-3; TRBD2 matches 14 bases in the middle. The nucleotide sequence is TGTGCCAGCAGCCCATCGGGACTAGCGGGGGAATTAGTGGGCACAGATACGCAGTATTTT. Its protein reads: CASSPSGLAGELVGTDTQYF.